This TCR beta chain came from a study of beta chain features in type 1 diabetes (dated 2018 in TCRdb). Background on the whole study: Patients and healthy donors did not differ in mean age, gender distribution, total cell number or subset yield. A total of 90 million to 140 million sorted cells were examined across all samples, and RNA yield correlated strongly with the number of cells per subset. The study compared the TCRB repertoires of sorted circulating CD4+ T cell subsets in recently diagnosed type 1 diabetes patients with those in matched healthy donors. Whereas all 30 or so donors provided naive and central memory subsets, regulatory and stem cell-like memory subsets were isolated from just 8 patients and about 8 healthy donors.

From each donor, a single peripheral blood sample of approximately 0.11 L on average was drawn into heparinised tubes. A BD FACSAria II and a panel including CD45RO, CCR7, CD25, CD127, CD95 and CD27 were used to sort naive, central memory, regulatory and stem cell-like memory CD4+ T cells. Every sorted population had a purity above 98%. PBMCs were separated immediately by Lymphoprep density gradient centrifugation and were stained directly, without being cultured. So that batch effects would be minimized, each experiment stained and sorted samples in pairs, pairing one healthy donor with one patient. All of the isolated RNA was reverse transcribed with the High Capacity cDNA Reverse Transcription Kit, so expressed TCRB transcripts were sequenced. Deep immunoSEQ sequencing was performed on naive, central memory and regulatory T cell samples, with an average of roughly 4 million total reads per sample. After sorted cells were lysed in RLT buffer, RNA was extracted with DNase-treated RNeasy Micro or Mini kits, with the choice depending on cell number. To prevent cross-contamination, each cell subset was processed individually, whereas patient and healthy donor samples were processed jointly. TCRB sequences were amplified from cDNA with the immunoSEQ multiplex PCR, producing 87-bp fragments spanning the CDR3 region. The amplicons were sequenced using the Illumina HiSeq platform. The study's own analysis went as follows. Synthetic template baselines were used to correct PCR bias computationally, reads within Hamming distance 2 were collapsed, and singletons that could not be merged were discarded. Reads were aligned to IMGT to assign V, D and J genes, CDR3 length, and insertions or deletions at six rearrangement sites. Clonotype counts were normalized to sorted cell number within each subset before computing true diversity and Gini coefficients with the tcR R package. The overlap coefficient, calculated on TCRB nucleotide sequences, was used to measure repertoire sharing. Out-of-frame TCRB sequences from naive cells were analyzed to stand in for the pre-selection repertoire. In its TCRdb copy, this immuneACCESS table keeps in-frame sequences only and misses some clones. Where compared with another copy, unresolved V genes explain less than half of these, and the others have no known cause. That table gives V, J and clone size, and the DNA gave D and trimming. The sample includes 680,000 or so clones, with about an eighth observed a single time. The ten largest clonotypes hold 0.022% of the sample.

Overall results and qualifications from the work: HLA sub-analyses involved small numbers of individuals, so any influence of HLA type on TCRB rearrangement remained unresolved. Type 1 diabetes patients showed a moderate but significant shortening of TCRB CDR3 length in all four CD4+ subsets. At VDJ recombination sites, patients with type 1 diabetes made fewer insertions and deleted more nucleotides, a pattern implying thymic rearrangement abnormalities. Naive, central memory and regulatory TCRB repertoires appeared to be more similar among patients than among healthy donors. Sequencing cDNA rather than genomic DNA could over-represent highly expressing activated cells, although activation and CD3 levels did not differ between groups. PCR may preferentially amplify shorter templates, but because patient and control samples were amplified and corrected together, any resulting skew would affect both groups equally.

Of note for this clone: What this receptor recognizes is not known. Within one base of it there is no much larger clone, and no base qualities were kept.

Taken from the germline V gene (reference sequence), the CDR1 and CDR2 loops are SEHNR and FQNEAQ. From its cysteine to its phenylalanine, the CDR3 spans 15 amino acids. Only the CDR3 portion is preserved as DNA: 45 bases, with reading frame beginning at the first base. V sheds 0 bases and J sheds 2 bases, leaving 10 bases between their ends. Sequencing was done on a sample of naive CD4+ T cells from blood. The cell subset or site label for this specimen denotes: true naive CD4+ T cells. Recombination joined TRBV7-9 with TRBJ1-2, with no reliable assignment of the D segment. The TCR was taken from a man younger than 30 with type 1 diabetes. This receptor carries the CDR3 CASSLADTMNYGYTF. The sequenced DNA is TGTGCCAGCAGCTTAGCAGACACGATGAACTATGGCTACACCTTC.